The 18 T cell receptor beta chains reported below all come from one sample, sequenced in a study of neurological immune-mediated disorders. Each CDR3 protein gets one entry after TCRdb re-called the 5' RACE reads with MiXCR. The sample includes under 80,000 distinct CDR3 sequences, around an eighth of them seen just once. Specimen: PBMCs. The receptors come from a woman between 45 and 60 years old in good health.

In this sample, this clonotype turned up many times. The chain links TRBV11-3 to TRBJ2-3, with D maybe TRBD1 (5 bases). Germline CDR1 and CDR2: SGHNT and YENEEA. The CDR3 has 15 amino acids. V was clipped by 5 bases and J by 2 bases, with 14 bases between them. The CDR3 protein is CASSPRLGHTDTQYF. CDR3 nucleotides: TGTGCCAGCAGCCCCCGTTTGGGGCACACAGATACGCAGTATTTT.

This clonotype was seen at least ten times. DNA of the CDR3: TGCAGTGCCGCCCAGGTGCCGTGGGACGGTGAGCAGTTCTTC. Protein: CSAAQVPWDGEQFF. The chain employs TRBV20-1 and TRBJ2-1; TRBD1 or TRBD2 may be the D gene (5 bases each). The CDR3 extends over 14 amino acids. CDR1 and CDR2 from the germline V gene are DFQATT and SNEGSKA (reference sequence). The V gene lost 6 bases and the J gene lost 9 bases, with 21 bases spanning the gap.

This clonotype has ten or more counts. The CDR3 protein is CASSLVPSLDEQFF. CDR3 DNA: TGTGCCAGCAGCTTAGTCCCTAGCCTCGATGAGCAGTTCTTC. This chain joins TRBV13 and TRBJ2-1, with D perhaps TRBD2 (5 bases). CDR3 size: 14 residues. Germline loops: CDR1 PRHDT, CDR2 FYEKMQ (reference sequence). V was trimmed by 1 base and J by 8 bases, leaving 12 bases between them.

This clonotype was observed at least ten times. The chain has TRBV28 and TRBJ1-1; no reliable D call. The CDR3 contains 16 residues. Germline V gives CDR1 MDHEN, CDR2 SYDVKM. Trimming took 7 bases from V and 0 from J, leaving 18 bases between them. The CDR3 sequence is CASIPRARGLNTEAFF. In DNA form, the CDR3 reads TGTGCCAGCATCCCTCGAGCCAGAGGGTTGAACACTGAAGCTTTCTTT.

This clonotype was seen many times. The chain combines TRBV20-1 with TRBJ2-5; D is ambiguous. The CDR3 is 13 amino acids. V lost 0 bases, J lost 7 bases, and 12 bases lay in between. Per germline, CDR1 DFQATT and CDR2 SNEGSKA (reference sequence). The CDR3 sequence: CSARDPITGTQYF. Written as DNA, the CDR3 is TGCAGTGCTAGAGATCCAATAACGGGGACCCAGTACTTC.

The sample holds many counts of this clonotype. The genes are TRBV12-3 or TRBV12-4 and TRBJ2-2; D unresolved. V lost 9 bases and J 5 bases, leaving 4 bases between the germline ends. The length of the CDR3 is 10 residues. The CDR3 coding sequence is TGTGCCAGTGGGACCGGGGAGCTGTTTTTT. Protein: CASGTGELFF.

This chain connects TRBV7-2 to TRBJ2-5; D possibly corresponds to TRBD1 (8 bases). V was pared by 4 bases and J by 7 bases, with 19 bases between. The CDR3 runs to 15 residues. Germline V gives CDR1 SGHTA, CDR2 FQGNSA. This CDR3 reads CASSSHRGGQVTQYF. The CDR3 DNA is TGTGCCAGCAGCTCCCACAGGGGGGGGCAGGTGACCCAGTACTTC.

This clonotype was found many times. CDR3 nucleotide sequence: TGCGCCAGCACTACTCTCGGGGCGCCATCCTACAATGAGCAGTTCTTC. This translates into CASTTLGAPSYNEQFF. This rearrangement joins TRBV5-1 to TRBJ2-1; D may match TRBD1 or TRBD2 (5 bases each). Trimming pared 6 bases from V and 1 base from J, leaving 17 bases between. The length of the CDR3 is 16 residues. CDR1 is SGHRS, CDR2 YFSETQ, per germline. The complete variable domain, with remaining parts taken from reference TRBV5-1 and TRBJ2-1, reads KAGVTQTPRYLIKTRGQQVTLSCSPISGHRSVSWYQQTPGQGLQFLFEYFSETQRNKGNFPGRFSGRQFSNSRSEMNVSTLELGDSALYLCASTTLGAPSYNEQFFGPGTRLTVL.

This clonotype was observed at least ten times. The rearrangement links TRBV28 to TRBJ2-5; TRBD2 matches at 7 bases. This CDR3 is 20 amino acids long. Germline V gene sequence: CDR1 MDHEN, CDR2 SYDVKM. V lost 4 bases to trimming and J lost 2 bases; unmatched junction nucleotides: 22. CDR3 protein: CASSSWRPLGEGQPQETQYF. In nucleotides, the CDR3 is TGTGCCAGCAGTTCTTGGCGCCCCCTTGGGGAGGGCCAACCTCAAGAGACCCAGTACTTC.

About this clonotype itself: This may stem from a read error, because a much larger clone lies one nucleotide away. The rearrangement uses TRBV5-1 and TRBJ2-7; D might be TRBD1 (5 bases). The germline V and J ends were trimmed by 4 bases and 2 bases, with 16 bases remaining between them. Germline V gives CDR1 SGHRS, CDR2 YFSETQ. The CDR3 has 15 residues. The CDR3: CASSPTGSGPYEQYF. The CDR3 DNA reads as TGCGCCAGCAGCCCCACCGGGTCAGGGCCCTACGAGCAGTACTTC.

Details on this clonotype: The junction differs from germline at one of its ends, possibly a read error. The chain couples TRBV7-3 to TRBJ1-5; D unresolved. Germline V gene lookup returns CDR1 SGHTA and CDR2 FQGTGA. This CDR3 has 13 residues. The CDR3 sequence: CVSSLAPNQPQHF. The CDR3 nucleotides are TGTGTCAGCAGCTTAGCCCCCAATCAGCCCCAGCATTTT.

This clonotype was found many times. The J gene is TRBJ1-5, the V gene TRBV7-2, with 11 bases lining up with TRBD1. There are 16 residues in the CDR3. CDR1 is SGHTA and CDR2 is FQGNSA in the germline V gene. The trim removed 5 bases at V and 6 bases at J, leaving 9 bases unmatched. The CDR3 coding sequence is TGTGCCAGCAGCCCGAGTAGGACAGGGGGCACTCAGCCCCAGCATTTT. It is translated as CASSPSRTGGTQPQHF.

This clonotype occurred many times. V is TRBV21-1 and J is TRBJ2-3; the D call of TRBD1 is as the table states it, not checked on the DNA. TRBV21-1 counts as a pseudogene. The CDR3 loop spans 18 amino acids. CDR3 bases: TGTGCCAGCAGCATACAGGTTAACGGGGGTGGAGGCACAGATACGCAGTATTTT. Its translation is CASSIQVNGGGGTDTQYF.

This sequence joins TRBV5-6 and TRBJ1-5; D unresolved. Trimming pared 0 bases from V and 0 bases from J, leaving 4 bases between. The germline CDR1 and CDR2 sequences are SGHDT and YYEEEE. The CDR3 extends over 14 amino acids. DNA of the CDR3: TGTGCCAGCAGCTTGGGGCGTAGCAATCAGCCCCAGCATTTT. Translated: CASSLGRSNQPQHF.

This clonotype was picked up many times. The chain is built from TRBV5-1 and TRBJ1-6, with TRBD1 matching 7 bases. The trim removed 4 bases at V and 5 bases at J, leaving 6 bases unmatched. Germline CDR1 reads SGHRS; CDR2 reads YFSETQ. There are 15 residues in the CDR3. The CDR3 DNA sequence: TGCGCCAGCAGCGGCCGGGACAGCGATAATTCACCCCTCCACTTT. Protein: CASSGRDSDNSPLHF.

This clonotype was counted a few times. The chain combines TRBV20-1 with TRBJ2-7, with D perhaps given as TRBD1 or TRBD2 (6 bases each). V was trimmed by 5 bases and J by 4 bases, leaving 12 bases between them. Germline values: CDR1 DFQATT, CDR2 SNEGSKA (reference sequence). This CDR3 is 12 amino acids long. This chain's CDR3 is CSAFEGGYEQYF. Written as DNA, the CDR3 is TGCAGTGCTTTCGAAGGGGGGTACGAGCAGTACTTC.

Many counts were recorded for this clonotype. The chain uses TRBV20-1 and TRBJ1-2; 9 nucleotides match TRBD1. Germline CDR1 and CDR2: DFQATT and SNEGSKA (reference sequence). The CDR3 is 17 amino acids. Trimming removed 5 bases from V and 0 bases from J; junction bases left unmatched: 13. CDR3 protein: CSAPGRDRVGANYGYTF. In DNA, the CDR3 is TGCAGTGCTCCGGGACGGGACAGGGTAGGGGCTAACTATGGCTACACCTTC.

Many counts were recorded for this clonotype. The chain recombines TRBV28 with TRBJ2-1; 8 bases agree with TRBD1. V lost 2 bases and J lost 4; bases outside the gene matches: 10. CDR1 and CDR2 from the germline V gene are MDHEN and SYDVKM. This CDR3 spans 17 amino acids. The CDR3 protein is CASSLGGGQGIYNEQFF. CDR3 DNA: TGTGCCAGCAGTTTAGGTGGCGGACAGGGTATATACAATGAGCAGTTCTTC.